This passage covers 10 T cell receptor beta chains from one sample sequenced in a study of patients and donors after allogeneic stem cell transplantation (TCRdb year 2020). Libraries were constructed by RT-PCR. Instrument used: NextSeq 550. In TCRdb, the public reads were trimmed at Q25 with fastp and aligned with MiXCR, with productive beta chains retained. Each entry is one CDR3 protein sequence, shown with its most common DNA and genes. For this sample there are about 410,000 distinct CDR3 sequences; roughly 16% appear just once. Roughly 7.2% of the sample goes to the ten largest clones. Sequencing was done on a sample of blood, either unsorted or a sorted T cell fraction (not recorded which). The receptor source for this set is a human donor who was either an allogeneic HSCT recipient or a stem cell or donor lymphocyte infusion donor (not recorded which). It is not recorded whose cells these are; they may come from a transplant donor.

The chain employs TRBV6-1 and TRBJ2-7; possible D gene TRBD1, 6 bases. CDR1 and CDR2 from the germline V gene are MNHNS and SASEGT. Trimming took 7 bases from V and 1 from J, leaving 17 bases between them. The CDR3 covers 15 residues. Written as DNA, the CDR3 is TGTGCCAGCATGTTTCCGCACACAGGGTCCTACGAGCAGTACTTC. It specifies CASMFPHTGSYEQYF.

The table lists this clonotype with many counts. The rearrangement links TRBV7-9 to TRBJ2-1, with D perhaps TRBD2 (6 bases). Germline CDR1 is SEHNR and CDR2 is FQNEAQ (reference sequence). The CDR3 totals 15 residues. Trimming pared 6 bases from V and 10 bases from J, leaving 22 bases between. The CDR3 spells CASSFRVGGPGEQFF. CDR3 DNA sequence: TGTGCCAGCAGTTTTAGAGTGGGAGGTCCGGGCGAGCAGTTCTTC.

This chain links TRBV20-1 with TRBJ2-2; D possibly corresponds to TRBD2 (6 bases). Trimming stripped 6 bases from V and 4 bases from J, with 9 bases between. The CDR3 is made up of 12 amino acids. CDR1 and CDR2 (germline): DFQATT, SNEGSKA (reference sequence). The CDR3 region has the DNA TGCAGTGCCCCGGAGGGCACCGGGGAGCTGTTTTTT. Its protein product is CSAPEGTGELFF.

This chain uses TRBV11-2 with TRBJ1-1, with unresolved D. The CDR3 contains 15 residues. Per the germline V gene, CDR1 is SGHAT and CDR2 is FQNNGV. V lost 7 bases to trimming and J lost 5 bases, with 20 bases between them. CDR3 DNA sequence: TGTGCCAGCACCCCCTCCGCCTGGGCTGGTACTGAAGCTTTCTTT. It codes for CASTPSAWAGTEAFF.

In this sample, this clonotype turned up a few times. The chain couples TRBV5-1 to TRBJ2-7; no definite D call. Germline CDR1 and CDR2: SGHRS and YFSETQ. The CDR3 totals 16 residues. The V gene lost 0 bases and the J gene lost 3 bases, with 16 bases spanning the gap. The CDR3 region is CASSLVPSYSLYEQYF. The CDR3 region has the DNA TGCGCCAGCAGCTTGGTTCCCTCCTACTCCCTCTACGAGCAGTACTTC.

This clonotype was seen many times. The chain links TRBV15 to TRBJ1-3; 10 positions match TRBD1. The J segment lost 4 bases and the V segment lost 7 bases, leaving 10 bases of the junction unmatched. Germline-derived CDR1 and CDR2 are LNHNV and YYDKDF (reference sequence). The CDR3 is 16 amino acids. The CDR3 is CATTNYGQGVGNTIYF. In nucleotides, the CDR3 is TGTGCCACCACCAACTACGGACAGGGGGTCGGAAACACCATATATTTT.

This chain connects TRBV29-1 to TRBJ2-1; 8 nucleotides align to TRBD1. Germline V lookup: CDR1 SQVTM, CDR2 ANQGSEA. The CDR3 has 14 residues. With 8 bases clipped from V and 7 bases from J, the junction kept 13 bases outside the gene matches. CDR3 nucleotide sequence: TGCAGCATGATCAAGGACAGGGAACGGAATGAGCAGTTCTTC. It translates to CSMIKDRERNEQFF.

In DNA form, the CDR3 reads TGTGCCAGCAGCAACCGCGGGACACCGTATCTTGAAGCTTTCTTT. Amino acids: CASSNRGTPYLEAFF. The chain employs TRBV11-3 and TRBJ1-1; D perhaps matches TRBD1 (6 bases). The CDR3 consists of 15 residues. Trimming shortened V by 5 bases and J by 7 bases, and 20 bases separated the two germline ends. Per germline, CDR1 SGHNT and CDR2 YENEEA. Variable domain in full (rest from reference TRBV11-3 and TRBJ1-1): EAGVVQSPRYKIIEKKQPVAFWCNPISGHNTLYWYLQNLGQGPELLIRYENEEAVDDSQLPKDRFSAERLKGVDSTLKIQPAELGDSAVYLCASSNRGTPYLEAFFGQGTRLTVV.

This clonotype was seen more than once but under ten times. The V call is TRBV7-9, the J call TRBJ2-2; maybe TRBD2 (5 bases). The CDR3 runs 15 residues. V lost 3 bases, J lost 0 bases, and 8 bases lay in between. Germline lookup yields CDR1 SEHNR and CDR2 FQNEAQ (reference sequence). The CDR3 region has the DNA TGTGCCAGCAGCTTGAGGGAAACGAACACCGGGGAGCTGTTTTTT. Residues: CASSLRETNTGELFF.

This chain connects TRBV7-2 to TRBJ1-4, with D unclear. The CDR3 extends over 13 amino acids. The germline CDR1 and CDR2 sequences are SGHTA and FQGNSA. Deletions cut 5 bases from V and 6 bases from J, with 10 bases between. The CDR3 DNA reads TGTGCCAGCAGCCAGAACAGTCATGAAAAACTGTTTTTT. Amino acid sequence: CASSQNSHEKLFF.